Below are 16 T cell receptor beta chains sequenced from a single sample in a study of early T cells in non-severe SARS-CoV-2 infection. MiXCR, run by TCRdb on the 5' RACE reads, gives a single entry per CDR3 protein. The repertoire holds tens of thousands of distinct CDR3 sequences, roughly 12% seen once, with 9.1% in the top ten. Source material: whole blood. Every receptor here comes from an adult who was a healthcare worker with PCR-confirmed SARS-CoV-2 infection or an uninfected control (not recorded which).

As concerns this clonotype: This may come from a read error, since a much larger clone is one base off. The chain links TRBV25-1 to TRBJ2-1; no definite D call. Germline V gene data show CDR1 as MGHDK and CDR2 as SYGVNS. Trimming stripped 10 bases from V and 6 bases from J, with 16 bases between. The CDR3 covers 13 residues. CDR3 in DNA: TGTGCCACCCGGAAAGTGTTGTGCAATGAGCAGTTCTTC. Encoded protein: CATRKVLCNEQFF.

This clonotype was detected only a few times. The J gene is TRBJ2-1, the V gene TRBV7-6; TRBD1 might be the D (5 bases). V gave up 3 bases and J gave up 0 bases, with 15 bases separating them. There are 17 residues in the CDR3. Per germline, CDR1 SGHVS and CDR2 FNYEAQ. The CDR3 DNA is TGTGCCAGCAGCTTTTCCAAAGGACACCTCTCCTACAATGAGCAGTTCTTC. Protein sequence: CASSFSKGHLSYNEQFF.

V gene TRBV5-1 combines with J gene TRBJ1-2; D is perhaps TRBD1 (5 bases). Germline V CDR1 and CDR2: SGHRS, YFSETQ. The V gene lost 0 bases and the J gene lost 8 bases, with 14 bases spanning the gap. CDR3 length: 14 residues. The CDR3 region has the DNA TGCGCCAGCAGCTTGGGGCAGGGCCAGGGCGGCTACACCTTC. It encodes CASSLGQGQGGYTF.

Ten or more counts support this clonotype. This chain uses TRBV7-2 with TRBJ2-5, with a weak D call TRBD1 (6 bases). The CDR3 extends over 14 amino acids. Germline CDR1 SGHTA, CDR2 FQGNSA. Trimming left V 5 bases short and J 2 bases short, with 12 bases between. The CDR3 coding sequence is TGTGCCAGCAGCCCGGGACACAGACAAGAGACCCAGTACTTC. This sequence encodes CASSPGHRQETQYF.

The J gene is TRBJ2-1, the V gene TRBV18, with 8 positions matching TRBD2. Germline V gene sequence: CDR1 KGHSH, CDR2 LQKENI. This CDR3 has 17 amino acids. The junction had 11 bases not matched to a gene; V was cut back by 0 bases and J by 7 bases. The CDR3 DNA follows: TGTGCCAGCTCACCACCTATGGGGAGCGGGAGCTATAATGAGCAGTTCTTC. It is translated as CASSPPMGSGSYNEQFF.

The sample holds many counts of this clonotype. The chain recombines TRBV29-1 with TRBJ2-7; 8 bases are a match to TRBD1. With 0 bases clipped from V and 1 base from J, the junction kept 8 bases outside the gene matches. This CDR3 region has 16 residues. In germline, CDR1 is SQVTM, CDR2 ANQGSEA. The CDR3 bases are TGCAGCGTTGAAGACACAAACACAGGGGGGTCCTACGAGCAGTACTTC. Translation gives CSVEDTNTGGSYEQYF.

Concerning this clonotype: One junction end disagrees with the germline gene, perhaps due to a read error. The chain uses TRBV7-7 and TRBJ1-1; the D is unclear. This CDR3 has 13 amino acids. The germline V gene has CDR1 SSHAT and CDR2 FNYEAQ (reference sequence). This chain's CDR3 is CASSLVENTEAFF. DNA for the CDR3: TGTGCTAGCAGCTTAGTTGAGAACACTGAAGCTTTCTTT.

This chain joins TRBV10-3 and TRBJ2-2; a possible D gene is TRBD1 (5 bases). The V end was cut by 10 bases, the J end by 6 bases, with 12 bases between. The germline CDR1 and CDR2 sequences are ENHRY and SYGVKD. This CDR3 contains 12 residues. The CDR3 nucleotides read TGTGCCACCGATCAGGGCCCCGGGGAGCTGTTTTTT. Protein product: CATDQGPGELFF.

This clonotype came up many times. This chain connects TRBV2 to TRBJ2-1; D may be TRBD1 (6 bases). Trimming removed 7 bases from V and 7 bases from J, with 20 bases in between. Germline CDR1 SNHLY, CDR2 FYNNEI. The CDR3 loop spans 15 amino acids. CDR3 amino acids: CASTPFAGEGNEQFF. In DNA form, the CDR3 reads TGTGCCAGCACCCCCTTTGCAGGGGAAGGGAATGAGCAGTTCTTC.

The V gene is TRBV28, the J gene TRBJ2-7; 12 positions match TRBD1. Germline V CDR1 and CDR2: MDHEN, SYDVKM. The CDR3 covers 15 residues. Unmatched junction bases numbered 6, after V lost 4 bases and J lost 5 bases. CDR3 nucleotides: TGTGCCAGCAGTTCGCCCGGGACAGGGGGCCACGAGCAGTACTTC. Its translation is CASSSPGTGGHEQYF.

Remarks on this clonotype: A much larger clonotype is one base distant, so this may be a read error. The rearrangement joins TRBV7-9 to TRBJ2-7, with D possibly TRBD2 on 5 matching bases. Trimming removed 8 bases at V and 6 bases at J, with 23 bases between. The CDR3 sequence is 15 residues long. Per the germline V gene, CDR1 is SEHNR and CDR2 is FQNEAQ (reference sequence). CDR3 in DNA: TGTGCCAGCGCTGCCCCGGAGGATATTACCTTCGAGCAGTACTTC. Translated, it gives CASAAPEDITFEQYF.

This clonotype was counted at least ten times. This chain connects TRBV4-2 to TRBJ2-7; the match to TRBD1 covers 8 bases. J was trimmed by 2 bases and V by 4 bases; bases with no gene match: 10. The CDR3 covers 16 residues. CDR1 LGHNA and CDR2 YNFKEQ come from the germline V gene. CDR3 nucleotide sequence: TGTGCCAGCAGCCTAATACTCGGACAGGGAACCTACGAGCAGTACTTC. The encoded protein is CASSLILGQGTYEQYF.

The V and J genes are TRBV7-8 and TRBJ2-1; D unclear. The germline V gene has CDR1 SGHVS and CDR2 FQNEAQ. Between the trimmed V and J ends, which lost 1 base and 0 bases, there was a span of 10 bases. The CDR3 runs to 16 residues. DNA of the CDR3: TGTGCCAGCAGCTTAGGAGTAGGGATCTCCTACAATGAGCAGTTCTTC. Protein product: CASSLGVGISYNEQFF.

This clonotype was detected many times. CDR3 bases: TGTGCCAGCAGCGATGGACGGACCTATGGCTACACCTTC. This encodes CASSDGRTYGYTF. V gene TRBV2 combines with J gene TRBJ1-2, with D unresolved. V lost 6 bases to trimming and J lost 4 bases, with 12 bases between them. CDR1 SNHLY and CDR2 FYNNEI come from the germline V gene. The CDR3 consists of 13 residues.

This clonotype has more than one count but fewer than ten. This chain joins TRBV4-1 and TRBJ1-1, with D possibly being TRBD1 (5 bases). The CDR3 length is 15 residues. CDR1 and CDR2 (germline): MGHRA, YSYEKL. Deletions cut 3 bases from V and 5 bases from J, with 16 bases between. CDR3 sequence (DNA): TGCGCCAGCAGCCACCCCGGGGCGAGGATAACTGAAGCTTTCTTT. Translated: CASSHPGARITEAFF.

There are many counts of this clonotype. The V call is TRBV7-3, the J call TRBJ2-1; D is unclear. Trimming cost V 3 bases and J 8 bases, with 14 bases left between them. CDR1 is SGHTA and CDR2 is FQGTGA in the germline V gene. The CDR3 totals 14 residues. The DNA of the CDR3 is TGTGCCAGCAGCTTTGACGACTCGAGGCATGAGCAGTTCTTC. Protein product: CASSFDDSRHEQFF.